These 24 T cell receptor beta chains were sequenced from one sample in a study of T cell repertoires in aging, cancer and after chemotherapy. Multiplex touch-down PCR with TRB-A/B primers amplified rearranged V-D-J TRB sequences. MiXCR was run by TCRdb on the multiplex PCR reads, yielding one entry per CDR3 protein. The sample records fewer than 1,000 distinct CDR3 sequences, about 25% being singletons. Amplification of TCR beta used genomic DNA extracted from peripheral blood. The sequencing input was blood. The receptors originated from a human donor with a solid tumor.

This clonotype was picked up a small number of times. The V and J genes are TRBV5-4 and TRBJ1-1; TRBD1 matches at 7 bases. Germline CDR1 reads SGHNT; CDR2 reads YYREEE (reference sequence). J was trimmed by 4 bases and V by 4 bases; bases with no gene match: 10. CDR3 size: 15 residues. The CDR3 DNA sequence: TGTGCCAGCAGCCCCGAAGGGGGCGTTTTCACTGAAGCTTTCTTT. Protein sequence: CASSPEGGVFTEAFF. The complete variable domain, with remaining parts taken from reference TRBV5-4 and TRBJ1-1, reads ETGVTQSPTHLIKTRGQQVTLRCSSQSGHNTVSWYQQALGQGPQFIFQYYREEENGRGNFPPRFSGLQFPNYSSELNVNALELDDSALYLCASSPEGGVFTEAFFGQGTRLTVV.

This clonotype was seen a few times. The chain combines TRBV5-1 with TRBJ2-3, with D possibly matching TRBD2 (5 bases). Trimming cost V 7 bases and J 2 bases, with 20 bases left between them. Germline V gives CDR1 SGHRS, CDR2 YFSETQ. The CDR3 consists of 16 residues. The CDR3 nucleotides are TGCGCCAGCTCGAATACGGTTGGACTTCTCACAGATACGCAGTATTTT. Translation gives CASSNTVGLLTDTQYF. The full variable domain, completed using reference TRBV5-1 and TRBJ2-3, is KAGVTQTPRYLIKTRGQQVTLSCSPISGHRSVSWYQQTPGQGLQFLFEYFSETQRNKGNFPGRFSGRQFSNSRSEMNVSTLELGDSALYLCASSNTVGLLTDTQYFGPGTRLTVL.

V usage is TRBV12-3 or TRBV12-4 and J usage is TRBJ2-3; TRBD1 matches 9 bases. CDR3 size: 15 residues. The V and J ends lost 6 bases and 2 bases, in that order; junction bases with no gene match: 6. CDR3 in DNA: TGTGCCAGCAGCCAAGACAGGGGGACCACAGATACGCAGTATTTT. Translation gives CASSQDRGTTDTQYF.

This clonotype is deemed large. V usage is TRBV6-1 and J usage is TRBJ2-1, with a weak D call TRBD2 (5 bases). V lost 6 bases and J lost 4, with 13 bases in between. The CDR3 is 14 amino acids. Germline values: CDR1 MNHNS, CDR2 SASEGT. Here the CDR3 reads CASRTGLEYNEQFF. The CDR3, as DNA: TGTGCCAGCAGGACGGGGTTGGAATACAATGAGCAGTTCTTC.

By share, this clonotype ranks as medium-sized. The V call is TRBV5-6, the J call TRBJ1-4; D call uncertain. V shed 2 bases and J shed 0 bases, with 8 bases lying between them. There are 15 residues in the CDR3. In germline, CDR1 is SGHDT, CDR2 YYEEEE. CDR3 DNA: TGTGCCAGCAGCTTCGGACGGTCAACTAATGAAAAACTGTTTTTT. Protein: CASSFGRSTNEKLFF.

This chain uses TRBV27 with TRBJ1-1; D possibly corresponds to TRBD1 (6 bases). V shed 2 bases and J shed 4 bases, with 14 bases lying between them. The CDR3 spans 15 residues. Germline assignment: CDR1 MNHEY and CDR2 SMNVEV (reference sequence). The CDR3 DNA reads TGTGCCAGCAGTTTAATGGGGGGCTCGGGCACTGAAGCTTTCTTT. The encoded protein is CASSLMGGSGTEAFF.

The chain recombines TRBV7-3 with TRBJ2-3, with 11 bases identical to TRBD2. V shed 2 bases, J shed 5 bases, and the junction held 12 bases outside the gene matches. This CDR3 spans 18 amino acids. CDR1 is SGHTA and CDR2 is FQGTGA in the germline V gene. The CDR3: CASSLEGIAGGPGDTQYF. CDR3 DNA: TGTGCCAGCAGCTTAGAGGGGATAGCGGGGGGGCCGGGAGATACGCAGTATTTT.

The gene calls are TRBV19 and TRBJ1-2; D is ambiguous. The V gene's germline CDR1 is LNHDA and CDR2 SQIVND (reference sequence). V lost 10 bases to trimming and J lost 7 bases, with 13 bases between them. This CDR3 has 11 amino acids. The CDR3 loop reads CATNHITGYTF. The DNA for the CDR3 is TGTGCCACCAACCACATAACTGGCTACACCTTC.

By share of the sample, this clonotype is medium-sized (0.01 to 0.1%). CDR3 DNA: TGTGCCAGCAGGGTAGCGGCCAACACAGATACGCAGTATTTT. It is translated as CASRVAANTDTQYF. This sequence joins TRBV7-2 and TRBJ2-3; perhaps TRBD2 as D (6 bases). Trimming cost V 6 bases and J 2 bases, with 12 bases left between them. The CDR3 consists of 14 residues. From germline, CDR1 is SGHTA and CDR2 FQGNSA.

The chain links TRBV10-3 to TRBJ1-1; D possibly corresponds to TRBD1 (5 bases). CDR1 is ENHRY and CDR2 is SYGVKD in the germline V gene. The V gene lost 3 bases and the J gene lost 4 bases, with 15 bases spanning the gap. The CDR3 spans 15 residues. The CDR3 loop is CAISDTGVLSTEAFF. Written as DNA, the CDR3 is TGTGCCATCAGTGACACAGGCGTTTTGAGCACTGAAGCTTTCTTT.

By share, this clonotype ranks as large. The chain recombines TRBV29-1 with TRBJ1-1; D remains unclear. Per germline, CDR1 SQVTM and CDR2 ANQGSEA. This CDR3 contains 11 residues. Trimming cost V 0 bases and J 9 bases, with 8 bases left between them. The CDR3 DNA sequence: TGCAGCGTTGAAGATAGGAGTAAAGCTTTCTTT. Protein sequence: CSVEDRSKAFF. Variable domain in full (rest from reference TRBV29-1 and TRBJ1-1): SAVISQKPSRDICQRGTSLTIQCQVDSQVTMMFWYRQQPGQSLTLIATANQGSEATYESGFVIDKFPISRPNLTFSTLTVSNMSPEDSSIYLCSVEDRSKAFFGQGTRLTVV.

J is TRBJ2-7 and V is TRBV11-1; D may correspond to TRBD1 or TRBD2 (6 bases each). Trimming stripped 5 bases from V and 2 bases from J, with 25 bases between. Germline V CDR1 and CDR2: SGHAT, FQDESV (reference sequence). The CDR3 length is 18 residues. This CDR3 reads CASSLGGGGPFPTYEQYF. In DNA form, the CDR3 reads TGTGCCAGCAGCCTGGGAGGTGGGGGCCCCTTTCCAACCTACGAGCAGTACTTC.

This clonotype is labeled as large. This chain joins TRBV5-5 and TRBJ2-7; 7 nucleotides line up with TRBD1. CDR3 length equals 14 residues. The V gene end was trimmed by 4 bases and the J gene end by 4 bases; junction bases not matched to a gene: 8. From germline, CDR1 is SGHKS and CDR2 YYEKEE (reference sequence). The CDR3 reads CASSPGQARYEQYF. Here the CDR3 DNA reads TGTGCCAGCAGCCCAGGACAGGCTAGATACGAGCAGTACTTC.

Sample share makes this clonotype large. The chain recombines TRBV11-1 with TRBJ2-7; 10 bases align to TRBD1. V trimming: 2 bases; J trimming: 5 bases; junction bases outside the gene matches: 6. Germline lookup yields CDR1 SGHAT and CDR2 FQDESV (reference sequence). This CDR3 has 15 residues. CDR3 region: CASSLTTGGYHEQYF. CDR3 sequence (DNA): TGTGCCAGCAGCTTAACGACAGGGGGCTACCACGAGCAGTACTTC.

This clonotype is large (0.1 to 1%). The chain links TRBV30 to TRBJ2-3; TRBD2 matches 12 bases. The V gene end was trimmed by 2 bases and the J gene end by 0 bases; junction bases not matched to a gene: 9. The germline gives CDR1 GTSNPN, CDR2 SVGIG (reference sequence). CDR3 length equals 18 residues. The CDR3 here is CAWSSGLAGRSSTDTQYF. The CDR3 nucleotides read TGTGCCTGGAGTTCCGGACTAGCGGGACGGTCTAGCACAGATACGCAGTATTTT.

Judged by abundance, this clonotype is large (0.1 to 1%). The gene calls are TRBV29-1 and TRBJ2-7; a weak D match, TRBD2 (6 bases). Trimming took 8 bases from V and 2 from J, leaving 13 bases between them. CDR1 and CDR2 (germline): SQVTM, ANQGSEA. This CDR3 spans 12 amino acids. The CDR3, as DNA: TGCAGCATCGGGACTTCCGCCTACGAGCAGTACTTC. This translates into CSIGTSAYEQYF.

The sample holds a few counts of this clonotype. V is TRBV5-1 and J is TRBJ1-6, with 9 bases aligning to TRBD1. This CDR3 contains 14 residues. V was clipped by 7 bases and J by 8 bases; unmatched bases: 7. The germline V gene encodes CDR1 SGHRS and CDR2 YFSETQ. Here the CDR3 reads CASQKDRGDSPLHF. Here the CDR3 DNA reads TGCGCCAGCCAGAAAGACAGGGGGGATTCACCCCTCCACTTT.

This clonotype was detected only a few times. The chain uses TRBV12-3 or TRBV12-4 and TRBJ2-7; 9 nucleotides match TRBD2. J was trimmed by 6 bases and V by 5 bases; bases with no gene match: 11. There are 15 residues in the CDR3. The DNA for the CDR3 is TGTGCCAGCAGTCCCACAATAGCGGGAGTATTCGAGCAGTACTTC. Translating gives CASSPTIAGVFEQYF.

The chain carries TRBV28 and TRBJ2-7, with TRBD2 identical over 13 bases. Per the germline V gene, CDR1 is MDHEN and CDR2 is SYDVKM. V was clipped by 7 bases and J by 6 bases; unmatched bases: 15. The CDR3 consists of 17 residues. The CDR3 loop reads CASIQGLAGIGWGEQYF. The CDR3 region has the DNA TGTGCCAGCATCCAGGGACTAGCGGGGATCGGATGGGGCGAGCAGTACTTC. The full variable domain, with the rest looked up from reference TRBV28 and TRBJ2-7, is DVKVTQSSRYLVKRTGEKVFLECVQDMDHENMFWYRQDPGLGLRLIYFSYDVKMKEKGDIPEGYSVSREKKERFSLILESASTNQTSMYLCASIQGLAGIGWGEQYFGPGTRLTVT.

In its sample, this clonotype was seen a few times. The genes are TRBV18 and TRBJ1-1; 9 positions agree with TRBD1. The trim removed 3 bases at V and 7 bases at J, leaving 6 bases unmatched. This CDR3 has 14 amino acids. The germline V gene encodes CDR1 KGHSH and CDR2 LQKENI. CDR3 residues: CASSPATGGDEAFF. In DNA, the CDR3 is TGTGCCAGCTCACCCGCGACAGGGGGGGATGAAGCTTTCTTT.

This rearrangement joins TRBV20-1 to TRBJ2-4, with no clear D. Looked up from germline, CDR1 is DFQATT and CDR2 is SNEGSKA (reference sequence). The CDR3 extends over 15 amino acids. V was clipped by 3 bases and J by 5 bases, with 17 bases between them. CDR3 amino acids: CSARPFLGIENIQYF. The CDR3 nucleotides are TGCAGTGCTAGGCCTTTTTTAGGGATTGAAAACATTCAGTACTTC.

This clonotype is large within its sample. V usage is TRBV27 and J usage is TRBJ1-2; 11 bases agree with TRBD1. Germline CDR1 and CDR2: MNHEY and SMNVEV (reference sequence). The CDR3 consists of 15 residues. Trimming removed 5 bases from V and 7 bases from J; junction bases left unmatched: 9. CDR3 bases: TGTGCCAGCAGTGCCTGGACAGGGGGCTGGGGTGGCTACACCTTC. This translates into CASSAWTGGWGGYTF.

In its sample, this clonotype is large. This sequence joins TRBV6-2 or TRBV6-3 and TRBJ2-7; 8 nucleotides line up with TRBD2. The CDR3 has 15 residues. In germline, CDR1 is MNHEY, CDR2 SVGEGT. The V and J ends lost 6 bases and 2 bases, in that order; junction bases with no gene match: 9. CDR3 sequence reads: CASRSAGGGTYEQYF. Here the CDR3 DNA reads TGTGCCAGCAGATCGGCGGGGGGAGGGACCTACGAGCAGTACTTC.

This clonotype counts as large. In nucleotides, the CDR3 is TGTGCCACCAGCAGACTAGGAGACTATAATTCACCCCTCCACTTT. It codes for CATSRLGDYNSPLHF. This chain links TRBV15 with TRBJ1-6; D ambiguous. This CDR3 contains 15 residues. CDR1 LNHNV and CDR2 YYDKDF come from the germline V gene (reference sequence). Trimming cost V 2 bases and J 3 bases, with 8 bases left between them.